This T cell receptor (beta chain) was found in a study of T cell repertoires in cytomegalovirus infection. At the level of the study: Through public TCR beta signatures, both CMV infection and matching HLA type were indicated.

Broader study findings: HLA-C-restricted CMV-specific TCR beta clonotypes prevailed in the ex vivo response.

V gave up 5 bases and J gave up 8 bases, with 12 bases separating them. Germline V gene lookup returns CDR1 MRHNA and CDR2 SNTAGT. The CDR3 has 12 amino acids. TCRdb analysed the reads with MiXCR anew, one entry per CDR3 protein. The sample includes hundreds of thousands of distinct CDR3 sequences, 35% of them seen just once. This clonotype was seen more than once but under ten times. Its antigen remains unknown. Specimen: PBMCs. The receptor was derived from a human donor in good health (CMV status not recorded). Some clones in this sample may be carry-over from other donors' samples. The chain has TRBV6-4 and TRBJ1-2; possibly TRBD1 for D (6 bases). The CDR3 here is CASSPGVGGYTF. The CDR3 DNA sequence: TGTGCCAGCAGTCCAGGGGTTGGCGGCTACACCTTC.